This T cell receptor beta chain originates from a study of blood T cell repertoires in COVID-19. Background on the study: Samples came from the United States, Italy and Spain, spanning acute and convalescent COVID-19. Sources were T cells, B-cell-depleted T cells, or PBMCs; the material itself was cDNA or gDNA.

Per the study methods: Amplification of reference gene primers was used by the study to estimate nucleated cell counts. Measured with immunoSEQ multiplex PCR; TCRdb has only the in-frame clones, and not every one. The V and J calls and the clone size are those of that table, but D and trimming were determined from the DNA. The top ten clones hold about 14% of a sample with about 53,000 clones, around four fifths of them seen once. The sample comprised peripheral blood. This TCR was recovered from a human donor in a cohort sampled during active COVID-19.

CDR3 DNA sequence: TGTGCCAGCAGCTTCTACGCGGGAGGTTTCCACGAGCAGTACTTC. Translation gives CASSFYAGGFHEQYF. The V and J genes are TRBV5-8 and TRBJ2-7; the match to TRBD2 covers 8 bases. This CDR3 contains 15 residues. Germline CDR1 is SGHTS and CDR2 is YDEGEE. V lost 2 bases and J lost 5; bases outside the gene matches: 9.